These 20 T cell receptor beta chains came from one sample sequenced in a study of T cell responses to AZD1222 COVID-19 vaccine (dated by TCRdb to the early 2020s). Library generation was performed with the immunoSEQ multiplex PCR assay. The immuneACCESS repertoire file appears here via TCRdb, limited to in-frame rearrangements. These files lack a portion of the clones; in checked studies, under half of the deficit traces to unresolved V genes, and the cause of the others is not known. The sample profile shows 110,000 or so clones; about 86% of them were found once. The ten largest clones add up to 2.5% to 3.5% of the sample. The time point label, as the study defines it: about 28 days (+/-7) after the second vaccine dose. Sequenced here: peripheral blood, sampled 28 days after the second AZD1222 dose. All receptors come from an adult who received the AZD1222 COVID-19 vaccine.

The V and J genes are TRBV18 and TRBJ1-1; D possibly corresponds to TRBD1 (5 bases). Trimming cost V 3 bases and J 1 base, with 15 bases left between them. The CDR3 consists of 16 residues. Germline CDR1 is KGHSH and CDR2 is LQKENI. CDR3 in amino acids: CASSPLSRRGNTEAFF. The CDR3 DNA follows: TGTGCCAGCTCACCTCTCTCCCGAAGGGGGAACACTGAAGCTTTCTTT.

V usage is TRBV30 and J usage is TRBJ2-2; D is undetermined. V was shortened by 4 bases and J by 1 base, with 10 bases between the two germline ends. This CDR3 has 14 residues. Germline V gene data show CDR1 as GTSNPN and CDR2 as SVGIG (reference sequence). The CDR3 region is CAWKGRLNTGELFF. In nucleotides, the CDR3 is TGTGCCTGGAAAGGACGGCTGAACACCGGGGAGCTGTTTTTT.

V and J are TRBV10-1 and TRBJ1-6; 8 nucleotides agree with TRBD1. V dropped 8 bases and J dropped 0; count of bases not matched to a gene: 3. CDR3 length equals 15 residues. Germline loops: CDR1 WNHNN, CDR2 SYGVQD (reference sequence). This chain's CDR3 is CASHRGVSYNSPLHF. CDR3 nucleotides: TGCGCCAGCCACAGGGGGGTCTCCTATAATTCACCCCTCCACTTT.

V and J are TRBV9 and TRBJ2-7, with D perhaps being TRBD1 or TRBD2 (7 bases each). CDR1 is SGDLS and CDR2 is YYNGEE in the germline V gene. V lost 4 bases to trimming and J lost 4 bases, with 18 bases between them. The CDR3 extends over 15 amino acids. The CDR3 sequence is CASSPPTGRAYEQYF. The CDR3 nucleotides are TGTGCCAGCAGCCCTCCGACAGGGAGGGCATACGAGCAGTACTTC.

This chain connects TRBV6-5 to TRBJ1-4; TRBD1 might be the D (5 bases). Germline CDR1 reads MNHEY; CDR2 reads SVGAGI. V dropped 8 bases and J dropped 10 bases, with 14 bases sitting between them. The CDR3 consists of 12 residues. CDR3 region: CASQEGTRKLFF. DNA for the CDR3: TGTGCCAGCCAGGAGGGGACGCGAAAACTGTTTTTT.

This rearrangement joins TRBV5-1 to TRBJ1-5; possible D gene TRBD1, 5 bases. V was pared by 8 bases and J by 3 bases, with 15 bases between. CDR3 length equals 14 residues. Germline V lookup: CDR1 SGHRS, CDR2 YFSETQ. Here the CDR3 DNA reads TGCGCCAGTTCAATTGACAGATACAATCAGCCCCAGCATTTT. This sequence encodes CASSIDRYNQPQHF.

This chain links TRBV12-3 or TRBV12-4 with TRBJ2-2; D is unclear. Trimming left V 4 bases short and J 8 bases short, with 5 bases between. The CDR3 length is 11 residues. The CDR3 bases are TGTGCCAGCAGTTCTATTGGGGAGCTGTTTTTT. Encoded protein: CASSSIGELFF.

This chain uses TRBV30 with TRBJ1-6; D is ambiguous. CDR1 is GTSNPN, CDR2 SVGIG, per germline (reference sequence). This CDR3 region has 15 residues. V was shortened by 6 bases and J by 0 bases, with 12 bases between the two germline ends. In nucleotides, the CDR3 is TGTGCCTGCCGGGGTTCGGCCTCCTATAATTCACCCCTCCACTTT. This encodes CACRGSASYNSPLHF. Combining the CDR3 with reference TRBV30 and TRBJ1-6 gives the whole variable domain SQTIHQWPATLVQPVGSPLSLECTVEGTSNPNLYWYRQAAGRGLQLLFYSVGIGQISSEVPQNLSASRPQDRQFILSSKKLLLSDSGFYLCACRGSASYNSPLHFGNGTRLTVT.

The chain joins TRBV7-9 to TRBJ1-5; D is perhaps TRBD1 (6 bases). There are 13 residues in the CDR3. Germline CDR1 is SEHNR and CDR2 is FQNEAQ (reference sequence). Trimming pared 1 base from V and 10 bases from J, leaving 11 bases between. CDR3 sequence: CASSLGGADPQHF. The CDR3 region has the DNA TGTGCCAGCAGCTTAGGGGGGGCCGACCCCCAGCATTTT.

The chain has TRBV6-5 and TRBJ1-5; D is possibly TRBD1 (6 bases). V lost 7 bases and J lost 7, with 20 bases in between. Germline loops: CDR1 MNHEY, CDR2 SVGAGI. This CDR3 is 15 amino acids long. CDR3 DNA: TGTGCCAGCACCGCGGACACAGGGCGAGGACAGCCCCAGCATTTT. This translates into CASTADTGRGQPQHF.

The V gene is TRBV2, the J gene TRBJ1-3; D is unresolved. Trimming stripped 3 bases from V and 1 base from J, with 7 bases between. The CDR3 runs to 14 residues. Germline CDR1 reads SNHLY; CDR2 reads FYNNEI. CDR3 DNA sequence: TGTGCCAGCAGTGATAGGGAATCTGGAAACACCATATATTTT. This sequence encodes CASSDRESGNTIYF. The variable domain in full, completed from reference TRBV2 and TRBJ1-3, reads EPEVTQTPSHQVTQMGQEVILRCVPISNHLYFYWYRQILGQKVEFLVSFYNNEISEKSEIFDDQFSVERPDGSNFTLKIRSTKLEDSAMYFCASSDRESGNTIYFGEGSWLTVV.

The V and J genes are TRBV5-4 and TRBJ1-6; 7 nucleotides line up with TRBD1. Germline assignment: CDR1 SGHNT and CDR2 YYREEE (reference sequence). The CDR3 sequence is 14 residues long. The junction had 8 bases not matched to a gene; V was cut back by 5 bases and J by 9 bases. CDR3 sequence reads: CASSQQGTASPLHF. The CDR3, as DNA: TGTGCCAGCAGTCAACAGGGGACGGCTTCACCCCTCCACTTT.

V is TRBV5-1 and J is TRBJ1-1; the match to TRBD1 covers 7 bases. This CDR3 has 16 residues. Looked up from germline, CDR1 is SGHRS and CDR2 is YFSETQ. Trimming removed 4 bases from V and 1 base from J; junction bases left unmatched: 10. The CDR3 reads CASSRAPTGPNTEAFF. The CDR3 region has the DNA TGCGCCAGCAGCCGAGCCCCGACAGGGCCGAACACTGAAGCTTTCTTT.

This clone was counted a single time. V and J are TRBV4-1 and TRBJ1-3, with D hard to call. Per the germline V gene, CDR1 is MGHRA and CDR2 is YSYEKL. There are 16 residues in the CDR3. Trimming took off 0 bases at V and 4 bases at J, with 13 bases between the two ends. CDR3 sequence (DNA): TGCGCCAGCAGCCAAGATCAGTTAAAACTAGGAAACACCATATATTTT. Its translation is CASSQDQLKLGNTIYF.

The chain uses TRBV23-1 and TRBJ1-5; 7 bases are shared with TRBD1. TRBV23-1 is flagged as an ORF with uncertain function. The CDR3 totals 20 residues. The V gene end was trimmed by 2 bases and the J gene end by 0 bases; junction bases not matched to a gene: 16. CDR3 DNA: TGCGCCAGCAGTCAAGTTGACAGGGCTCCTGATTCTATTAGCAATCAGCCCCAGCATTTT. Amino acid sequence: CASSQVDRAPDSISNQPQHF.

The chain has TRBV15 and TRBJ1-3; D perhaps matches TRBD1 (6 bases). CDR3 length: 17 amino acids. V shed 0 bases and J shed 0 bases, with 12 bases lying between them. Germline V gives CDR1 LNHNV, CDR2 YYDKDF (reference sequence). CDR3 sequence (DNA): TGTGCCACCAGCAGAGAGCAGCAGGGGTTCTCTGGAAACACCATATATTTT. As protein: CATSREQQGFSGNTIYF.

V gene TRBV5-1 combines with J gene TRBJ2-5; 10 positions match TRBD1. This CDR3 spans 14 amino acids. Germline values: CDR1 SGHRS, CDR2 YFSETQ. The J segment lost 1 base and the V segment lost 7 bases, leaving 4 bases of the junction unmatched. This CDR3 is CASGDRGGQETQYF. The CDR3 DNA is TGCGCCAGCGGGGACAGGGGAGGCCAAGAGACCCAGTACTTC.

The chain is built from TRBV3-1 (or the pseudogene TRBV3-2) and TRBJ1-5; 7 bases agree with TRBD1. Germline V gives CDR1 LGHDT, CDR2 YNNKEL (reference sequence). CDR3 length: 14 amino acids. The V segment lost 4 bases and the J segment 5 bases; nucleotides outside the gene matches: 5. The chain's CDR3 is CASSPRQGHQPQHF. The CDR3 nucleotides are TGTGCCAGCAGCCCGCGACAGGGCCATCAGCCCCAGCATTTT.

In its sample, this clone was seen once. CDR3 protein: CAWSRLGAGEKLFF. CDR3 DNA: TGTGCCTGGAGTCGGTTGGGAGCGGGTGAAAAACTGTTTTTT. This rearrangement joins TRBV30 to TRBJ1-4; unclear D gene. The V end was cut by 2 bases, the J end by 7 bases, with 14 bases between. Germline V gene lookup returns CDR1 GTSNPN and CDR2 SVGIG (reference sequence). The CDR3 is 14 amino acids.

V is TRBV19 and J is TRBJ1-2; D call uncertain. In germline, CDR1 is LNHDA, CDR2 SQIVND (reference sequence). The length of the CDR3 is 13 residues. The germline V and J ends were trimmed by 5 bases and 1 base, with 8 bases remaining between them. The CDR3 reads CASSVQINYGYTF. The CDR3 coding sequence is TGTGCCAGTAGTGTACAAATTAACTATGGCTACACCTTC.